One sample yielded the 16 T cell receptor beta chains listed below, sequenced in a study of cytomegalovirus exposure and HLA in healthy donors. 13 Jbeta primers and 60 Vbeta primers were used for the PCR. Sequencing was performed with immunoSEQ multiplex PCR; in TCRdb, only in-frame clones are kept and a portion is missing. The table shows around 97,000 clones, with 73% occurring only once. Sequencing was done on a sample of PBMCs. These receptors all stem from a man aged 40-49 years in good health and CMV-seronegative.

V usage is TRBV5-1 and J usage is TRBJ2-3; 8 bases are a match to TRBD2. Germline CDR1 SGHRS, CDR2 YFSETQ. This CDR3 region has 14 residues. V dropped 0 bases and J dropped 3; count of bases not matched to a gene: 0. CDR3 amino acids: CASSLERGTDTQYF. CDR3 bases: TGCGCCAGCAGCTTGGAGCGGGGGACAGATACGCAGTATTTT.

This rearrangement joins TRBV4-1 to TRBJ1-5; maybe TRBD1 (5 bases). The CDR3 runs to 15 residues. Germline CDR1 is MGHRA and CDR2 is YSYEKL. V lost 2 bases, J lost 4 bases, and 12 bases lay in between. The CDR3 here is CASSQSRGSNQPQHF. CDR3 DNA: TGCGCCAGCAGCCAATCTAGGGGTTCTAATCAGCCCCAGCATTTT.

V usage is TRBV7-3 and J usage is TRBJ2-3, with 16 positions matching TRBD2. CDR3 length: 20 residues. V lost 5 bases and J lost 3; bases outside the gene matches: 14. CDR1 is SGHTA, CDR2 FQGTGA, per germline. CDR3 region: CASSSLGLAGGPKRTDTQYF. In nucleotides, the CDR3 is TGTGCCAGCAGCAGCCTGGGACTAGCGGGGGGGCCAAAGAGGACAGATACGCAGTATTTT.

The chain carries TRBV7-2 and TRBJ1-2, with 10 bases matching TRBD1. V shed 5 bases and J 3 bases; nucleotides not matched to a gene: 6. The CDR3 spans 15 residues. Per germline, CDR1 SGHTA and CDR2 FQGNSA. Written as DNA, the CDR3 is TGTGCCAGCAGCCGCGACAGGGGGCGCGACTATGGCTACACCTTC. Protein product: CASSRDRGRDYGYTF.

Turning to this clone: This sample includes further DNA sequences coding for the same CDR3. The V gene is TRBV5-1, the J gene TRBJ1-5, with D unresolved. V was clipped by 0 bases and J by 2 bases, with 6 bases between them. Germline V gene data show CDR1 as SGHRS and CDR2 as YFSETQ. The CDR3 length is 14 residues. The CDR3 loop is CASSLGTGNQPQHF. The CDR3 coding sequence is TGCGCCAGCAGCTTGGGAACGGGCAATCAGCCCCAGCATTTT.

This clone was recorded only once. The chain recombines TRBV19 with TRBJ1-5, with D tentatively TRBD1 (5 bases). The CDR3 runs 15 residues. V was clipped by 3 bases and J by 6 bases, with 15 bases between them. The germline V gene has CDR1 LNHDA and CDR2 SQIVND (reference sequence). The CDR3 DNA follows: TGTGCCAGTAGTATTTTAGGGGCCTATCGTCAGCCCCAGCATTTT. This sequence encodes CASSILGAYRQPQHF.

CDR3 residues: CASSYSNSNQPQHF. The DNA for the CDR3 is TGTGCCAGCAGCTACAGCAATAGCAATCAGCCCCAGCATTTT. The genes are TRBV25-1 and TRBJ1-5; no definite D call. This CDR3 spans 14 amino acids. Between the trimmed V and J ends, which lost 6 bases and 0 bases, there was a span of 9 bases. Germline CDR1 MGHDK, CDR2 SYGVNS. The whole variable domain, remainder taken from reference TRBV25-1 and TRBJ1-5, is EADIYQTPRYLVIGTGKKITLECSQTMGHDKMYWYQQDPGMELHLIHYSYGVNSTEKGDLSSESTVSRIRTEHFPLTLESARPSHTSQYLCASSYSNSNQPQHFGDGTRLSIL.

This chain links TRBV4-1 with TRBJ1-2; D possibly corresponds to TRBD1 (6 bases). From germline, CDR1 is MGHRA and CDR2 YSYEKL. The CDR3 loop spans 15 amino acids. V dropped 4 bases and J dropped 4 bases, with 16 bases sitting between them. The DNA of the CDR3 is TGCGCCAGCAGCCTAGACAGGATACTTTTCTATGGCTACACCTTC. Translation: CASSLDRILFYGYTF.

The genes are TRBV7-5 and TRBJ1-5; whether TRBD1, the table's D call, matches the DNA was not checked. TRBV7-5 is listed as a pseudogene. This CDR3 is 18 amino acids long. This CDR3 is CVRSLGSGQGAGNQPQHF. DNA of the CDR3: TGTGTCAGAAGCTTAGGCTCCGGACAGGGGGCAGGCAATCAGCCCCAGCATTTT.

The J gene is TRBJ2-7, the V gene TRBV13; the match to TRBD2 covers 10 bases. V lost 4 bases to trimming and J lost 1 base; unmatched junction nucleotides: 4. Per the germline V gene, CDR1 is PRHDT and CDR2 is FYEKMQ (reference sequence). The CDR3 runs 15 residues. The CDR3 nucleotides are TGTGCCAGCAGCTCCAGCGGGAGGGCATCCTACGAGCAGTACTTC. Residues: CASSSSGRASYEQYF.

This clone turned up a few times. V is TRBV5-1 and J is TRBJ1-1; 10 bases fit TRBD1. Germline V CDR1 and CDR2: SGHRS, YFSETQ. The trim removed 3 bases at V and 3 bases at J, leaving 2 bases unmatched. The CDR3 contains 14 residues. CDR3 in DNA: TGCGCCAGCAGCTCCGGGACAGGGGACACTGAAGCTTTCTTT. Residues: CASSSGTGDTEAFF.

This clone was counted a single time. The rearrangement uses TRBV7-9 and TRBJ2-7; 10 nucleotides agree with TRBD1. V lost 4 bases and J lost 8; bases outside the gene matches: 2. The CDR3 is made up of 12 amino acids. The germline V gene encodes CDR1 SEHNR and CDR2 FQNEAQ (reference sequence). CDR3 nucleotides: TGTGCCAGCAGCTCGGACAGGGGGAAGCAGTACTTC. Protein: CASSSDRGKQYF.

J is TRBJ2-3 and V is TRBV2, with D unresolved. The CDR3 is made up of 15 amino acids. With 2 bases removed from V and 1 base from J, the gap between germline ends came to 10 bases. The germline V gene has CDR1 SNHLY and CDR2 FYNNEI. The CDR3 sequence is CASSEWRSGTDTQYF. CDR3 DNA: TGTGCCAGCAGTGAATGGAGATCTGGCACAGATACGCAGTATTTT.

In DNA, the CDR3 is TGTGCCAGCAGCCCTACCACCGGGACAAGCACTGAAGCTTTCTTT. Protein: CASSPTTGTSTEAFF. The rearrangement links TRBV28 to TRBJ1-1; maybe TRBD1 (6 bases). Germline CDR1 MDHEN, CDR2 SYDVKM. This CDR3 spans 15 amino acids. Trimming removed 6 bases at V and 4 bases at J, with 18 bases between.

The chain carries TRBV5-1 and TRBJ1-2, with a tentative D call TRBD1 (6 bases). This CDR3 region has 23 residues. The V and J ends lost 10 bases and 6 bases respectively, with 49 bases between them. Germline values: CDR1 SGHRS, CDR2 YFSETQ. Here the CDR3 DNA reads TGCGCCGGACATGAAGGGACGCAGACCGGGACATTCAACGGGGTGCCTTGGGTCGATGGCTACACCTTC. This sequence encodes CAGHEGTQTGTFNGVPWVDGYTF.

V and J are TRBV5-1 and TRBJ1-6, with 9 positions matching TRBD1. V lost 4 bases and J lost 9; bases outside the gene matches: 5. Looked up from germline, CDR1 is SGHRS and CDR2 is YFSETQ. This CDR3 is built from 14 residues. The CDR3 region has the DNA TGCGCCAGCAGCCCGGGACAGGGAGGTTCACCCCTCCACTTT. Translating gives CASSPGQGGSPLHF. The whole variable domain, filled in from reference TRBV5-1 and TRBJ1-6, reads KAGVTQTPRYLIKTRGQQVTLSCSPISGHRSVSWYQQTPGQGLQFLFEYFSETQRNKGNFPGRFSGRQFSNSRSEMNVSTLELGDSALYLCASSPGQGGSPLHFGNGTRLTVT.